The present entry profiles one T cell receptor (beta chain) with its context. Produced via immunoSEQ multiplex PCR; TCRdb's table is partial and in-frame only. Here the sample spans a few hundred thousand clones, roughly 88% being singletons. This CDR3 has 13 residues. Deletions cut 2 bases from V and 5 bases from J, with 10 bases between. The data originate from a study of blood T cell repertoires in COVID-19. Study-level information: The study drew acute and convalescent COVID-19 samples from the United States, Italy and Spain. The cDNA or gDNA used as material had been derived from T cells, B-cell-depleted T cells, or PBMCs.

The sample taken for sequencing was peripheral blood. The chain joins TRBV12-3 or TRBV12-4 to TRBJ2-7; D ambiguous. The sequence was obtained from a woman in her twenties or thirties with acute or convalescent COVID-19. The CDR3 bases are TGTGCCAGCAGTTTACTCCGCCAGGACGAGCAGTACTTC. Its protein is CASSLLRQDEQYF.